One and the same sample provided the 24 T cell receptor beta chains below, sequenced in a study of OX40 agonist ivuxolimab in advanced cancers. Only in-frame clones appear in the TCRdb table, and some are missing; sequencing was by immunoSEQ multiplex PCR. The sample contains approximately 90,000 clones, roughly nine tenths of which appear only once. The sequences come from CD4+ or CD8+ T cells sorted from blood, collected in a trial of the OX40 agonist ivuxolimab. The receptors stem from an adult with an advanced solid tumor such as melanoma, head and neck, liver or kidney cancer.

V usage is TRBV10-3 and J usage is TRBJ1-5; possibly TRBD1 for D (6 bases). The germline V and J ends were trimmed by 5 bases and 2 bases, with 10 bases remaining between them. The CDR3 has 14 residues. Germline V gene lookup returns CDR1 ENHRY and CDR2 SYGVKD. The CDR3 bases are TGTGCCATCAGTAATCAGGGGCGCAATCAGCCCCAGCATTTT. Translated, it gives CAISNQGRNQPQHF.

This chain joins TRBV9 and TRBJ2-2; possibly TRBD1 for D (6 bases). The germline V gene encodes CDR1 SGDLS and CDR2 YYNGEE. V dropped 4 bases and J dropped 6 bases, with 16 bases sitting between them. There are 15 residues in the CDR3. The CDR3, as DNA: TGTGCCAGCAGCCCCCAGGGGCTCAATGCCGGGGAGCTGTTTTTT. The encoded protein is CASSPQGLNAGELFF.

This clone was found once. J is TRBJ1-4 and V is TRBV2; no definite D call. Germline V CDR1 and CDR2: SNHLY, FYNNEI. V lost 4 bases and J lost 7, with 16 bases in between. The CDR3 has 15 amino acids. CDR3 protein: CASSVEGLRSEKLFF. The CDR3 bases are TGTGCCAGCAGTGTTGAGGGCCTACGTAGTGAAAAACTGTTTTTT. Drawing the rest from reference TRBV2 and TRBJ1-4, the complete variable domain is EPEVTQTPSHQVTQMGQEVILRCVPISNHLYFYWYRQILGQKVEFLVSFYNNEISEKSEIFDDQFSVERPDGSNFTLKIRSTKLEDSAMYFCASSVEGLRSEKLFFGSGTQLSVL.

V gene TRBV2 combines with J gene TRBJ2-2; 9 bases fit TRBD1. The CDR3 covers 14 residues. Unmatched junction bases numbered 4, after V lost 8 bases and J lost 3 bases. CDR1 SNHLY and CDR2 FYNNEI come from the germline V gene. The DNA for the CDR3 is TGTGCCAGCTCGCGGGACAGGGACACCGGGGAGCTGTTTTTT. Translation: CASSRDRDTGELFF.

This sequence joins TRBV6-6 and TRBJ1-1; perhaps TRBD1 as D (6 bases). Deletions cut 6 bases from V and 3 bases from J, with 17 bases between. Germline values: CDR1 MNHNY, CDR2 SVGAGI (reference sequence). CDR3 length equals 15 residues. CDR3 sequence (DNA): TGTGCCAGCAGCGACCGGGGGGGGCGCGACACTGAAGCTTTCTTT. Protein sequence: CASSDRGGRDTEAFF.

This clone was counted once. The rearrangement links TRBV7-2 to TRBJ2-2, with D possibly matching TRBD1 (5 bases). This CDR3 contains 15 residues. The germline gives CDR1 SGHTA, CDR2 FQGNSA. Trimming took 1 base from V and 2 from J, leaving 8 bases between them. CDR3 sequence reads: CASSLGQGNTGELFF. The CDR3 DNA is TGTGCCAGCAGCTTAGGGCAGGGAAACACCGGGGAGCTGTTTTTT.

This clone was seen a single time. The CDR3 coding sequence is TGTGCCAGCAGTCCGGCCGGGGGTCTAACCTACGAGCAGTACTTC. Protein: CASSPAGGLTYEQYF. V and J are TRBV28 and TRBJ2-7; tentative D call: TRBD2 (6 bases). CDR3 length: 15 residues. Germline V gene lookup returns CDR1 MDHEN and CDR2 SYDVKM. V lost 5 bases and J lost 2, with 16 bases in between. Full variable domain (rest looked up from reference TRBV28 and TRBJ2-7): DVKVTQSSRYLVKRTGEKVFLECVQDMDHENMFWYRQDPGLGLRLIYFSYDVKMKEKGDIPEGYSVSREKKERFSLILESASTNQTSMYLCASSPAGGLTYEQYFGPGTRLTVT.

The rearrangement links TRBV28 to TRBJ1-5; 11 positions agree with TRBD1. The junction had 17 bases not matched to a gene; V was cut back by 6 bases and J by 16 bases. Per the germline V gene, CDR1 is MDHEN and CDR2 is SYDVKM. The length of the CDR3 is 15 residues. The CDR3 is CASSPGTGGRSTRHF. CDR3 DNA sequence: TGTGCCAGCAGCCCCGGGACAGGGGGGCGGTCCACCCGCCATTTT.

The V and J genes are TRBV19 and TRBJ2-1; D may be TRBD2 (5 bases). Germline-derived CDR1 and CDR2 are LNHDA and SQIVND (reference sequence). The V gene lost 9 bases and the J gene lost 7 bases, with 16 bases spanning the gap. This CDR3 region has 13 residues. The CDR3 is CASGLTFANEQFF. Written as DNA, the CDR3 is TGTGCCAGCGGACTCACCTTTGCGAATGAGCAGTTCTTC.

There are a few counts of this clone. The rearrangement links TRBV15 to TRBJ1-6; possible D gene TRBD1, 5 bases. This CDR3 has 14 amino acids. Germline V gene data show CDR1 as LNHNV and CDR2 as YYDKDF (reference sequence). Trimming pared 5 bases from V and 10 bases from J, leaving 15 bases between. The CDR3 loop reads CATSGKHDRSPLHF. In DNA, the CDR3 is TGTGCCACCAGCGGGAAACACGACAGATCACCCCTCCACTTT.

In DNA, the CDR3 is TGTGCCAGCAGTCCGGACATTCGCACAGATACGCAGTATTTT. Protein: CASSPDIRTDTQYF. The gene calls are TRBV28 and TRBJ2-3; D might be TRBD1 (5 bases). The germline V gene has CDR1 MDHEN and CDR2 SYDVKM. This CDR3 region has 14 residues. V was trimmed by 5 bases and J by 1 base, leaving 10 bases between them.

The CDR3 sequence is CASSRTGTVAYEQYF. The CDR3 DNA sequence: TGCGCCAGCAGCAGAACGGGGACTGTCGCCTACGAGCAGTACTTC. The J gene is TRBJ2-7, the V gene TRBV5-1; maybe TRBD2 (6 bases). V lost 4 bases and J 2 bases, leaving 16 bases between the germline ends. Germline V CDR1 and CDR2: SGHRS, YFSETQ. The CDR3 sequence is 15 residues long. Filled out from reference TRBV5-1 and TRBJ2-7, the complete variable domain reads KAGVTQTPRYLIKTRGQQVTLSCSPISGHRSVSWYQQTPGQGLQFLFEYFSETQRNKGNFPGRFSGRQFSNSRSEMNVSTLELGDSALYLCASSRTGTVAYEQYFGPGTRLTVT.

This rearrangement joins TRBV10-3 to TRBJ2-1, with 9 bases that match TRBD1. This CDR3 is 16 amino acids long. Trimming cost V 3 bases and J 4 bases; bases outside gene matches: 7. The germline gives CDR1 ENHRY, CDR2 SYGVKD. The CDR3 sequence is CAISDTLDRGYNEQFF. DNA for the CDR3: TGTGCCATCAGTGATACTCTAGACAGGGGGTACAATGAGCAGTTCTTC.

The chain joins TRBV7-9 to TRBJ2-5; either TRBD1 or TRBD2 may fit D (5 bases each). This CDR3 is built from 14 residues. The V and J ends lost 5 bases and 7 bases respectively, with 17 bases between them. Looked up from germline, CDR1 is SEHNR and CDR2 is FQNEAQ (reference sequence). CDR3 DNA sequence: TGTGCCAGCAGCGCCCCGGGTGGGGACGGGACCCAGTACTTC. The encoded protein is CASSAPGGDGTQYF.

The rearrangement joins TRBV28 to TRBJ2-6, with unresolved D. The CDR3 length is 11 residues. V lost 8 bases, J lost 3 bases, and 2 bases lay in between. CDR1 MDHEN and CDR2 SYDVKM come from the germline V gene. The CDR3, as DNA: TGTGCCAGCGGTGGGGCCAACGTCCTGACTTTC. Amino acids: CASGGANVLTF. Looking up the rest from reference TRBV28 and TRBJ2-6 gives the full variable domain: DVKVTQSSRYLVKRTGEKVFLECVQDMDHENMFWYRQDPGLGLRLIYFSYDVKMKEKGDIPEGYSVSREKKERFSLILESASTNQTSMYLCASGGANVLTFGAGSRLTVL.

The chain joins TRBV30 to TRBJ1-4; D remains unclear. Germline CDR1 GTSNPN, CDR2 SVGIG (reference sequence). The CDR3 is 15 residues long. V was trimmed by 1 base and J by 3 bases, leaving 12 bases between them. The CDR3 DNA reads as TGTGCCTGGAGTGGTATATCAGGACCTAATGAAAAACTGTTTTTT. As protein: CAWSGISGPNEKLFF.

The rearrangement links TRBV18 to TRBJ1-5; 8 nucleotides agree with TRBD1. V shed 3 bases and J 2 bases; nucleotides not matched to a gene: 9. The CDR3 covers 17 residues. Germline V CDR1 and CDR2: KGHSH, LQKENI. The CDR3 protein is CASSPVRQGARNQPQHF. In nucleotides, the CDR3 is TGTGCCAGCTCACCGGTTCGCCAGGGGGCACGCAATCAGCCCCAGCATTTT.

This rearrangement joins TRBV29-1 to TRBJ2-5, with D uncertain. Between the trimmed V and J ends, which lost 7 bases and 5 bases, there was a span of 11 bases. This CDR3 spans 11 amino acids. Germline values: CDR1 SQVTM, CDR2 ANQGSEA. The CDR3 DNA reads TGCAGCGCGCAACTGGGGGAGACCCAGTACTTC. This codes for CSAQLGETQYF.

The J gene is TRBJ1-2, the V gene TRBV6-6; 9 nucleotides agree with TRBD1. V trimming: 5 bases; J trimming: 8 bases; junction bases outside the gene matches: 9. The CDR3 covers 14 residues. Germline V gives CDR1 MNHNY, CDR2 SVGAGI (reference sequence). CDR3 nucleotide sequence: TGTGCCAGCAGTGGCCCGGGACAGGGAAGCGGCTACACCTTC. This codes for CASSGPGQGSGYTF.

The chain carries TRBV19 and TRBJ1-1; 9 bases match TRBD1. The V gene end was trimmed by 6 bases and the J gene end by 6 bases; junction bases not matched to a gene: 8. Germline CDR1 LNHDA, CDR2 SQIVND (reference sequence). This CDR3 region has 14 residues. CDR3 bases: TGTGCCAGTAGGAGGACAGGGGCCCGACCTGAAGCTTTCTTT. It yields the protein CASRRTGARPEAFF.

The genes are TRBV20-1 and TRBJ1-1, with D unresolved. Trimming took off 5 bases at V and 1 base at J, with 5 bases between the two ends. CDR3 size: 11 residues. Germline V gene sequence: CDR1 DFQATT, CDR2 SNEGSKA (reference sequence). CDR3 sequence: CSARPNTEAFF. The DNA of the CDR3 is TGCAGTGCTCGGCCGAACACTGAAGCTTTCTTT.

In DNA form, the CDR3 reads TGTGCCAGCAGCACATCTAGCGGGGGCCCGAGCTCCTACAATGAGCAGTTCTTC. As protein: CASSTSSGGPSSYNEQFF. V gene TRBV14 combines with J gene TRBJ2-1, with 10 bases lining up with TRBD2. This CDR3 is built from 18 residues. V lost 5 bases to trimming and J lost 0 bases; unmatched junction nucleotides: 10. Germline V gene data show CDR1 as SGHDN and CDR2 as FVKESK.

This clone was detected only once. The J gene is TRBJ2-2, the V gene TRBV5-4; TRBD1 might be the D (5 bases). Germline-derived CDR1 and CDR2 are SGHNT and YYREEE (reference sequence). This CDR3 has 14 amino acids. V lost 4 bases and J lost 2, with 9 bases in between. CDR3 sequence reads: CASSPGQNTGELFF. CDR3 nucleotides: TGTGCCAGCAGCCCAGGACAAAACACCGGGGAGCTGTTTTTT.

This sequence joins TRBV30 and TRBJ1-3; D perhaps matches TRBD1 (5 bases). The CDR3 runs 16 residues. Looked up from germline, CDR1 is GTSNPN and CDR2 is SVGIG (reference sequence). The V and J ends lost 0 bases and 2 bases respectively, with 14 bases between them. The CDR3 loop reads CAWSVLGASTGNTIYF. CDR3 DNA sequence: TGTGCCTGGAGTGTACTCGGGGCCTCAACTGGAAACACCATATATTTT.